Presented here are 28 T cell receptor beta chains from one specimen sequenced in a study of cytomegalovirus exposure and HLA in healthy donors. It was with 60 Vbeta and 13 Jbeta primers that the PCR ran. The method was immunoSEQ multiplex PCR; TCRdb's version includes in-frame clones alone and lacks a portion of them. The table records more than 85,000 clones, 76% of them present only once. The material sequenced was PBMCs. Receptors were obtained from a man aged 35 to 55 in good health and CMV-seronegative.

J is TRBJ1-2 and V is TRBV7-3; 7 nucleotides line up with TRBD1. V lost 4 bases, J lost 11 bases, and 16 bases stayed unmatched. CDR1 and CDR2 from the germline V gene are SGHTA and FQGTGA. The CDR3 has 15 residues. Here the CDR3 reads CASSWGSSASGGYTF. The CDR3 DNA sequence: TGTGCCAGCAGCTGGGGGTCCTCGGCCTCAGGGGGGTACACCTTC. Variable domain in full (rest from reference TRBV7-3 and TRBJ1-2): GAGVSQTPSNKVTEKGKYVELRCDPISGHTALYWYRQSLGQGPEFLIYFQGTGAADDSGLPNDRFFAVRPEGSVSTLKIQRTERGDSAVYLCASSWGSSASGGYTFGSGTRLTVV.

The chain carries TRBV4-2 and TRBJ2-7, with 12 positions matching TRBD2. V was clipped by 1 base and J by 4 bases; unmatched bases: 8. The germline V gene has CDR1 LGHNA and CDR2 YNFKEQ. The CDR3 covers 17 residues. The CDR3 nucleotides read TGTGCCAGCAGCCAAGTTGCTAGCGGGGGGGCACATTACGAGCAGTACTTC. Translated, it gives CASSQVASGGAHYEQYF.

This CDR3 is CASSQYRDRVSSGNTIYF. The DNA of the CDR3 is TGTGCCAGCAGTCAATACCGGGACAGGGTTTCCTCTGGAAACACCATATATTTT. The rearrangement uses TRBV7-9 and TRBJ1-3, with 9 bases matching TRBD1. Unmatched junction bases numbered 12, after V lost 6 bases and J lost 0 bases. The V gene's germline CDR1 is SEHNR and CDR2 FQNEAQ (reference sequence). The CDR3 loop spans 18 amino acids.

The chain has TRBV27 and TRBJ2-3; weak D call: TRBD2 (5 bases). This CDR3 is 13 amino acids long. Germline V CDR1 and CDR2: MNHEY, SMNVEV (reference sequence). Trimming shortened V by 6 bases and J by 1 base, and 8 bases separated the two germline ends. Here the CDR3 reads CASSYSGTDTQYF. The CDR3 DNA reads TGTGCCAGCAGCTATAGCGGCACAGATACGCAGTATTTT.

This clone was seen more than once but under ten times. V and J are TRBV18 and TRBJ2-7, with D possibly being TRBD1 (5 bases). V was shortened by 6 bases and J by 3 bases, with 15 bases between the two germline ends. This CDR3 spans 14 amino acids. Germline assignment: CDR1 KGHSH and CDR2 LQKENI. The chain's CDR3 is CASSSGAGFYEQYF. CDR3 nucleotides: TGTGCCAGCTCCTCGGGCGCAGGGTTCTACGAGCAGTACTTC.

V and J are TRBV6-1 and TRBJ2-4; D possibly corresponds to TRBD1 (6 bases). CDR3 length: 14 residues. Trimming took 2 bases from V and 9 from J, leaving 14 bases between them. Germline V lookup: CDR1 MNHNS, CDR2 SASEGT. CDR3 coding DNA: TGTGCCAGCAGTGAAAAAGGGGGTGGAGGCATTCAGTACTTC. The encoded protein is CASSEKGGGGIQYF.

The chain carries TRBV5-1 and TRBJ2-1, with 10 bases that match TRBD2. Unmatched junction bases numbered 3, after V lost 0 bases and J lost 0 bases. The germline gives CDR1 SGHRS, CDR2 YFSETQ. The CDR3 sequence is 17 residues long. Written as DNA, the CDR3 is TGCGCCAGCAGCTTGGTAGCTAGCGGGAGCTCCTACAATGAGCAGTTCTTC. Translating it yields CASSLVASGSSYNEQFF.

This chain links TRBV5-1 with TRBJ1-3, with TRBD1 identical over 7 bases. The CDR3 has 16 amino acids. CDR1 is SGHRS and CDR2 is YFSETQ in the germline V gene. V trimming: 0 bases; J trimming: 2 bases; junction bases outside the gene matches: 5. This chain's CDR3 is CASSLGTGAAGNTIYF. CDR3 bases: TGCGCCAGCAGCTTGGGCACAGGGGCCGCTGGAAACACCATATATTTT. Supplemented by reference TRBV5-1 and TRBJ1-3, the full variable domain reads KAGVTQTPRYLIKTRGQQVTLSCSPISGHRSVSWYQQTPGQGLQFLFEYFSETQRNKGNFPGRFSGRQFSNSRSEMNVSTLELGDSALYLCASSLGTGAAGNTIYFGEGSWLTVV.

This chain connects TRBV7-9 to TRBJ2-5; D gene unclear. Germline CDR1 SEHNR, CDR2 FQNEAQ (reference sequence). There are 15 residues in the CDR3. Between the trimmed V and J ends, which lost 11 bases and 0 bases, there was a span of 19 bases. DNA of the CDR3: TGTGCCTCTCAAACGTCCCAGATGTACCAAGAGACCCAGTACTTC. Protein sequence: CASQTSQMYQETQYF. Variable domain in full (rest from reference TRBV7-9 and TRBJ2-5): DTGVSQNPRHKITKRGQNVTFRCDPISEHNRLYWYRQTLGQGPEFLTYFQNEAQLEKSRLLSDRFSAERPKGSFSTLEIQRTEQGDSAMYLCASQTSQMYQETQYFGPGTRLLVL.

The chain combines TRBV7-6 with TRBJ2-5, with 8 bases aligning to TRBD2. V lost 0 bases, J lost 5 bases, and 11 bases stayed unmatched. The CDR3 spans 17 residues. From germline, CDR1 is SGHVS and CDR2 FNYEAQ. The CDR3 region has the DNA TGTGCCAGCAGCTTAGCAGCCGATAGCGGGGTCGCTGAGACCCAGTACTTC. Its translation is CASSLAADSGVAETQYF.

V gene TRBV4-3 combines with J gene TRBJ2-2; 8 bases agree with TRBD1. CDR1 and CDR2 from the germline V gene are LGHNA and YSLEER. The CDR3 runs to 16 residues. The trim removed 8 bases at V and 7 bases at J, leaving 15 bases unmatched. The CDR3: CASRRADREVGGELFF. CDR3 sequence (DNA): TGCGCCAGCCGCAGGGCGGACAGGGAGGTAGGCGGGGAGCTGTTTTTT.

This rearrangement joins TRBV19 to TRBJ2-3; 13 bases fit TRBD2. The CDR3 contains 22 residues. Unmatched junction bases numbered 19, after V lost 2 bases and J lost 2 bases. Germline CDR1 LNHDA, CDR2 SQIVND (reference sequence). The chain's CDR3 is CASSIMVTGGLAGPHFTDTQYF. DNA for the CDR3: TGTGCCAGTAGTATAATGGTCACGGGGGGACTAGCGGGACCCCACTTCACAGATACGCAGTATTTT.

This clone appeared a few times. J is TRBJ1-1 and V is TRBV7-2, with a weak D call TRBD1 (5 bases). The CDR3 runs 16 residues. V lost 2 bases, J lost 1 base, and 14 bases lay in between. Germline V gene data show CDR1 as SGHTA and CDR2 as FQGNSA. The CDR3 reads CASSLSTGTWNTEAFF. In nucleotides, the CDR3 is TGTGCCAGCAGCTTATCGACCGGGACTTGGAACACTGAAGCTTTCTTT.

The V gene is TRBV7-9, the J gene TRBJ1-1; D is possibly TRBD1 (5 bases). Germline V gene lookup returns CDR1 SEHNR and CDR2 FQNEAQ (reference sequence). V gave up 5 bases and J gave up 6 bases, with 13 bases separating them. This CDR3 is built from 13 residues. The CDR3 nucleotides are TGTGCCAGCAGCCCCGGGGGGGTGGCTGAAGCTTTCTTT. Protein sequence: CASSPGGVAEAFF. Full variable domain (remainder filled in from reference TRBV7-9 and TRBJ1-1): DTGVSQNPRHKITKRGQNVTFRCDPISEHNRLYWYRQTLGQGPEFLTYFQNEAQLEKSRLLSDRFSAERPKGSFSTLEIQRTEQGDSAMYLCASSPGGVAEAFFGQGTRLTVV.

CDR3 coding DNA: TGTGCCAGCTCACCAAAAACTCCGGATGGGACTACCTCCTACAATGAGCAGTTCTTC. Amino acids: CASSPKTPDGTTSYNEQFF. V gene TRBV18 combines with J gene TRBJ2-1; TRBD2 matches 7 bases. The CDR3 extends over 19 amino acids. Germline values: CDR1 KGHSH, CDR2 LQKENI. J gave up 0 bases and V 2 bases, and 13 bases lay outside the gene matches.

This rearrangement joins TRBV4-1 to TRBJ2-5, with TRBD2 matching 7 bases. This CDR3 region has 16 residues. With V trimmed by 1 base and J by 2 bases, 7 bases remained unmatched. The germline CDR1 and CDR2 sequences are MGHRA and YSYEKL. The CDR3 reads CASSQALLGGQETQYF. The CDR3 region has the DNA TGCGCCAGCAGCCAAGCCCTTCTCGGGGGGCAAGAGACCCAGTACTTC.

The rearrangement joins TRBV25-1 to TRBJ2-1; 8 nucleotides align to TRBD1. Looked up from germline, CDR1 is MGHDK and CDR2 is SYGVNS. There are 13 residues in the CDR3. The V segment lost 2 bases and the J segment 9 bases; nucleotides outside the gene matches: 3. CDR3 sequence: CASSEQGAREQFF. In DNA, the CDR3 is TGTGCCAGCAGTGAACAGGGGGCACGTGAGCAGTTCTTC.

The CDR3 DNA reads TGTGCCAGCAGTTCTTTAACAGGGGTTGGAACTGAAGCTTTCTTT. It is translated as CASSSLTGVGTEAFF. The V and J genes are TRBV6-5 and TRBJ1-1, with 7 bases identical to TRBD1. V trimming: 4 bases; J trimming: 5 bases; junction bases outside the gene matches: 10. This CDR3 has 15 amino acids. CDR1 MNHEY and CDR2 SVGAGI come from the germline V gene.

V usage is TRBV30 and J usage is TRBJ1-6; D possibly corresponds to TRBD1 (6 bases). The CDR3 is 13 residues long. CDR1 GTSNPN and CDR2 SVGIG come from the germline V gene (reference sequence). V dropped 5 bases and J dropped 4 bases, with 9 bases sitting between them. DNA of the CDR3: TGTGCCTGGGGACAGTTATATAATTCACCCCTCCACTTT. This encodes CAWGQLYNSPLHF.

This chain links TRBV2 with TRBJ2-1; D possibly corresponds to TRBD1 (9 bases). The germline CDR1 and CDR2 sequences are SNHLY and FYNNEI. The CDR3 is 11 residues long. The CDR3 reads CYGGDRASEFF. The CDR3 DNA reads TGTTACGGGGGGGACAGGGCATCTGAGTTCTTC.

The chain recombines TRBV7-2 with TRBJ1-2, with unresolved D. Per germline, CDR1 SGHTA and CDR2 FQGNSA. Trimming shortened V by 1 base and J by 4 bases, and 13 bases separated the two germline ends. The CDR3 is made up of 15 amino acids. The CDR3 is CASSLGGGQTYGYTF. DNA for the CDR3: TGTGCCAGCAGCTTAGGCGGAGGGCAGACCTATGGCTACACCTTC.

The chain carries TRBV4-3 and TRBJ1-2; 8 bases line up with TRBD1. The V gene's germline CDR1 is LGHNA and CDR2 YSLEER. The CDR3 is 18 residues long. Germline trimming cut 0 bases from V and 0 bases from J; bases unmatched to any gene: 9. The CDR3 DNA follows: TGCGCCAGCAGCCAAGATTTTGGGACAGGACCCTCTAACTATGGCTACACCTTC. Residues: CASSQDFGTGPSNYGYTF.

The rearrangement links TRBV6-1 to TRBJ1-1; 10 nucleotides align to TRBD1. Germline loops: CDR1 MNHNS, CDR2 SASEGT. This CDR3 region has 14 residues. With 4 bases clipped from V and 5 bases from J, the junction kept 4 bases outside the gene matches. The CDR3 sequence is CASSAGQGFTEAFF. The CDR3 bases are TGTGCCAGCAGTGCGGGACAGGGGTTTACTGAAGCTTTCTTT.

This clone showed up just once. The chain carries TRBV10-2 and TRBJ2-7; 9 bases line up with TRBD1. The CDR3 loop spans 16 amino acids. Germline-derived CDR1 and CDR2 are WSHSY and SAAADI. V was pared by 1 base and J by 2 bases, with 6 bases of the junction left unmatched. As DNA, the CDR3 is TGCGCCAGCAGTGAGTTGGGACAGGGAAGGGCCTACGAGCAGTACTTC. It codes for CASSELGQGRAYEQYF.

The chain has TRBV28 and TRBJ2-3; D gene unclear. Germline V gives CDR1 MDHEN, CDR2 SYDVKM. V lost 3 bases, J lost 1 base, and 8 bases lay in between. The CDR3 is 14 residues long. CDR3 protein: CASSFASRTDTQYF. The CDR3 nucleotides are TGTGCCAGCAGTTTCGCGAGCCGCACAGATACGCAGTATTTT.

The rearrangement joins TRBV29-1 to TRBJ2-3; 8 positions match TRBD2. The germline gives CDR1 SQVTM, CDR2 ANQGSEA. The CDR3 is 14 residues long. The V gene end was trimmed by 3 bases and the J gene end by 3 bases; junction bases not matched to a gene: 5. CDR3 sequence: CSVEGLDLTDTQYF. CDR3 nucleotide sequence: TGCAGCGTTGAGGGACTAGACCTTACAGATACGCAGTATTTT.

This clone was picked up a small number of times. The chain combines TRBV27 with TRBJ1-1; D is unclear. Germline V gene lookup returns CDR1 MNHEY and CDR2 SMNVEV (reference sequence). The ends were cut back, 5 bases at V and 0 bases at J, with 16 bases in the middle. This CDR3 is 16 amino acids long. CDR3 sequence: CASSLTTGLMNTEAFF. CDR3 DNA: TGTGCCAGCAGTCTGACTACTGGGCTTATGAACACTGAAGCTTTCTTT.

The rearrangement joins TRBV5-1 to TRBJ1-4; 10 nucleotides align to TRBD1. The germline V gene encodes CDR1 SGHRS and CDR2 YFSETQ. The CDR3 contains 15 residues. V trimming: 2 bases; J trimming: 7 bases; junction bases outside the gene matches: 5. The CDR3 is CASSLDGTGVEKLFF. The CDR3 bases are TGCGCCAGCAGCTTAGACGGGACAGGGGTTGAAAAACTGTTTTTT. The whole variable domain, remainder taken from reference TRBV5-1 and TRBJ1-4, is KAGVTQTPRYLIKTRGQQVTLSCSPISGHRSVSWYQQTPGQGLQFLFEYFSETQRNKGNFPGRFSGRQFSNSRSEMNVSTLELGDSALYLCASSLDGTGVEKLFFGSGTQLSVL.